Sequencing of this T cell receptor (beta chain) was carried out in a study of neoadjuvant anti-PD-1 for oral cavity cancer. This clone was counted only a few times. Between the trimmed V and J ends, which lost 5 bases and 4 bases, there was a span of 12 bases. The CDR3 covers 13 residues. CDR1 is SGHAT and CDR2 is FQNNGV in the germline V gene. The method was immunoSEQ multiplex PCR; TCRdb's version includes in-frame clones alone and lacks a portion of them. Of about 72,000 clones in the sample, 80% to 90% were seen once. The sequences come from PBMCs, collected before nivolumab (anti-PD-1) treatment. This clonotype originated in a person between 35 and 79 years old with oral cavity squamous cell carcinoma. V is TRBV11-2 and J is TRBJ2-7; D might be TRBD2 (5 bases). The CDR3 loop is CASSPLTGYEQYF. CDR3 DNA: TGTGCCAGCAGCCCTCTGACGGGATACGAGCAGTACTTC.